This is a list of T cell receptor beta chains from one sample in a study of beta chain features in type 1 diabetes. Data came from immunoSEQ multiplex PCR; TCRdb stores just in-frame clones and leaves some out. The sample shows approximately 170,000 clones, approximately 8.1% of them seen only once. The specimen was central memory CD4+ T cells from blood. Receptor source: a woman aged 40 to 50 with type 1 diabetes. CDR3s include the opening cysteine and the closing phenylalanine or tryptophan. Fields, in order: D gene, clone size, V gene, J gene, CDR3 DNA, CDR3 protein. A D gene is named only where the DNA matches it firmly. Size is omitted from some rows. Given values are once, few, many or a class for expanded clones.

TRBD1	NA	TRBV4-2	TRBJ1-1	TGTGCCAGCAGCCAAGGGGACAGACGAAACACTGAAGCTTTCTTT	CASSQGDRRNTEAFF
NA	few	TRBV6-5	TRBJ2-1	TGTGCCAGCAGTCAGGGGGGTGAGCAGTTCTTC	CASSQGGEQFF
TRBD2	few	TRBV19	TRBJ2-5	TGTGCCAGTAGTATCGGTAGCGGGTTGCAGACCCAGTACTTC	CASSIGSGLQTQYF
TRBD1	few	TRBV29-1	TRBJ1-2	TGCAGCGTTGTCCCAGGGGGTCGGGTAGCTGACTACACCTTC	CSVVPGGRVADYTF
NA	few	TRBV28	TRBJ1-6	TGTGCCAGCGGGTGGAGAGCCACCAATAATTCACCCCTCCACTTT	CASGWRATNNSPLHF
NA	few	TRBV6-5	TRBJ1-1	TGTGCCAGCATCCAAACCCTGGGGACAGAAGCTTTCTTT	CASIQTLGTEAFF
TRBD2	NA	TRBV29-1	TRBJ2-2	TGCAGCGCCCGACTAGCCCGCGGGGAGCTGTTTTTT	CSARLARGELFF
TRBD2	NA	TRBV6-5	TRBJ2-1	TGTGCCAGCAGCCCGACTAGCGGGGCCCCCTATGAGCAGTTCTTC	CASSPTSGAPYEQFF
TRBD1	few	TRBV29-1	TRBJ1-1	TGCAGCGTTGGAGGACAGGTGAACACTGAAGCTTTCTTT	CSVGGQVNTEAFF
NA	many	TRBV30	TRBJ2-5	TGTGCCTGGAGAGAACAGGGTTTCCAAGAGACCCAGTACTTC	CAWREQGFQETQYF
TRBD1	few	TRBV29-1	TRBJ1-3	TGCAGCGCCGAGACAGGGGGTGGAAACACCATATATTTT	CSAETGGGNTIYF
NA	NA	TRBV6-6	TRBJ1-1	TGTGCCAGCAGTTACGAGGGGGTGAACACTGAAGCTTTCTTT	CASSYEGVNTEAFF
NA	NA	TRBV7-3	TRBJ2-7	TGTGCCAGCAGCTTAACGTCGGGCTACGAGCAGTACTTC	CASSLTSGYEQYF
NA	few	TRBV6-6	TRBJ1-1	TGTGCCAGCAGTTACTCTGCCGCCCTAGACACTGAAGCTTTCTTT	CASSYSAALDTEAFF
TRBD1	NA	TRBV7-3	TRBJ2-2	TGTGCCAGCAGCATAGGGACAGGGGTGACCGGGGAGCTGTTTTTT	CASSIGTGVTGELFF
NA	NA	TRBV4-2	TRBJ2-7	TGTGCCAGCAGCCAAGAGGTTCGGAGGGACTCCTACGAGCAGTACTTC	CASSQEVRRDSYEQYF
NA	NA	TRBV5-5	TRBJ1-5	TGTGCCAGCAGCTTGGAGGGAGGCAATCAGCCCCAGCATTTT	CASSLEGGNQPQHF
NA	NA	TRBV7-2	TRBJ2-3	TGTGCCAGCAGCCCGTTCACAGATACGCAGTATTTT	CASSPFTDTQYF
NA	few	TRBV29-1	TRBJ2-3	TGCAGCGTTGGCCCTAGAATGGCGAGCACAGATACGCAGTATTTT	CSVGPRMASTDTQYF
TRBD1	few	TRBV7-8	TRBJ2-3	TGTGCCAGCAGCCAGGGGACAGGGGGAGGAACAGATACGCAGTATTTT	CASSQGTGGGTDTQYF
NA	few	TRBV19	TRBJ1-1	TGTGCCAGTAGTAAACAGGGTTCGGTCACTGAAGCTTTCTTT	CASSKQGSVTEAFF
NA	few	TRBV29-1	TRBJ1-1	TGCAGCGTTGAAGAGGCCTCAGGGAGGGGGACTGAAGCTTTCTTT	CSVEEASGRGTEAFF
NA	few	TRBV5-4	TRBJ2-1	TGTGCCAGCAGCCTGGGGGCTAGCGGCTACAATGAGCAGTTCTTC	CASSLGASGYNEQFF
TRBD1	few	TRBV28	TRBJ1-2	TGTGCCAGCAGTCCAGGACAGGCGTCCGATGGCTACACCTTC	CASSPGQASDGYTF
NA	few	TRBV4-1	TRBJ2-1	TGCGCCAGCAGCCAAGATTTCGCGGGTCTCCGGGAGCAGTTCTTC	CASSQDFAGLREQFF
NA	few	TRBV23-1	TRBJ2-5	TGCGCCAGCAGGCGGCCCGGGACAAAATTCCAAGAGACCCAGTACTTC	CASRRPGTKFQETQYF
TRBD1	NA	TRBV27	TRBJ1-6	TGTGCCAGCAGTTTAGAGACAGGGGCCAATTCACCCCTCCACTTT	CASSLETGANSPLHF
NA	few	TRBV7-3	TRBJ2-5	TGTGCCAGCAGCTTAAGGTTACAGGAGACCCAGTACTTC	CASSLRLQETQYF
NA	NA	TRBV7-3	TRBJ2-3	TGTGCCAGCAGCTTAAATGCAGGGGCCGATACGCAGTATTTT	CASSLNAGADTQYF
TRBD1	few	TRBV29-1	TRBJ1-2	TGCAGCGGATCAGTGGGACAGGGGGTTGGCTACACCTTC	CSGSVGQGVGYTF
NA	few	TRBV28	TRBJ2-5	TGTGCCAGCAGTTTAGAGCGGTTCCAAGAGACCCAGTACTTC	CASSLERFQETQYF
NA	few	TRBV5-1	TRBJ2-3	TGCGCCAGCAGGAAGGACTCCAGCACAGATACGCAGTATTTT	CASRKDSSTDTQYF
NA	few	TRBV5-1	TRBJ1-2	TGCGCCAGCAGCTTGGATGGGGGCGAGGGGTATGGCTACACCTTC	CASSLDGGEGYGYTF
NA	NA	TRBV30	TRBJ2-1	TGTGCCTGGAAACTACCGACTCTTCAGGGTAATGAGCAGTTCTTC	CAWKLPTLQGNEQFF
TRBD1	few	TRBV2	TRBJ2-4	TGTGCCAGCAGGAGGACAGGGATAGCCACGGACATTCAGTACTTC	CASRRTGIATDIQYF
NA	NA	TRBV7-6	TRBJ2-3	TGTGCCAGCAGCTTACGTATCACAGATACGCAGTATTTT	CASSLRITDTQYF
NA	few	TRBV20-1	TRBJ2-7	TGCAGTGCTAGATCCCATGGGCAGGCCTACTTC	CSARSHGQAYF
TRBD1	NA	TRBV4-2	TRBJ2-7	TGTGCCAGCAGCCGAGACGCCGGGACAGGTAACAGGTACGAGCAGTACTTC	CASSRDAGTGNRYEQYF
TRBD1	NA	TRBV11-3	TRBJ1-1	TGTGCCAGCAGCCCTGGGACAGGGGGGATGAACACTGAAGCTTTCTTT	CASSPGTGGMNTEAFF
TRBD1	few	TRBV18	TRBJ2-7	TGTGCCAGCTCACCACTCCAACCGGGACAGAGTTACGAGCAGTACTTC	CASSPLQPGQSYEQYF
NA	NA	TRBV7-8	TRBJ1-2	TGTGCCAGCAGCTTAGAGACAGTTACCCATGGCTACACCTTC	CASSLETVTHGYTF
TRBD1	few	TRBV6-6	TRBJ2-3	TGTGCCAGCAGTCGGACAGGGACTAGCACAGATACGCAGTATTTT	CASSRTGTSTDTQYF
TRBD1	few	TRBV6-5	TRBJ1-6	TGTGCCAGCAGCCAACAGGGGACTCCATCACCCCTCCACTTT	CASSQQGTPSPLHF
NA	few	TRBV4-3	TRBJ2-5	TGCGCCAGCAGCCAAAGTGGCGGGAACGGGGAGACCCAGTACTTC	CASSQSGGNGETQYF
NA	NA	TRBV5-1	TRBJ1-1	TGCGCCAGCAGCATTGGAGGGGCAAACACTGAAGCTTTCTTT	CASSIGGANTEAFF
TRBD1	few	TRBV29-1	TRBJ2-7	TGCAGCGTGAGCCGACAGGGCCACGAGCAGTACTTC	CSVSRQGHEQYF
TRBD2	many	TRBV4-3	TRBJ2-1	TGCGCCAGCAGCCAAAAGGGGACTAGCGGCAATGAGCAGTTCTTC	CASSQKGTSGNEQFF
NA	NA	TRBV7-2	TRBJ1-1	TGTGCCAGCAGCTTAGGCGGGGGATACACTGAAGCTTTCTTT	CASSLGGGYTEAFF
NA	few	TRBV7-9	TRBJ2-3	TGTGCCAGCAGCCCCAGGGAAATGACAGATACGCAGTATTTT	CASSPREMTDTQYF
NA	NA	TRBV2	TRBJ1-1	TGTGCCAGCAGTGAAGCCGCAGAAACTGAAGCTTTCTTT	CASSEAAETEAFF
TRBD2	few	TRBV4-3	TRBJ2-2	TGCGCCAGCAGCCTGGGTCCTAGCGGGAGTGGCGGGGAGCTGTTTTTT	CASSLGPSGSGGELFF
NA	few	TRBV7-2	TRBJ2-1	TGTGCCAGCAGCTTAGACTTTTCGAGTGATGAGCAGTTCTTC	CASSLDFSSDEQFF
NA	few	TRBV5-6	TRBJ2-1	TGTGCCAGCAGCTTCTCCCTAGTCGGCTACAATGAGCAGTTCTTC	CASSFSLVGYNEQFF
NA	many	TRBV2	TRBJ1-5	TGTGCCAGCAGTGAAGACGCCGGGGATCAGCCCCAGCATTTT	CASSEDAGDQPQHF